Shown below are 15 T cell receptor beta chains from a single sample sequenced in a study of Ad26.COV2.S vaccination and SARS-CoV-2 variants. The sample's treatment: around 19 received Ad26.COV2.S at low or high dose, single or two shots; 5 received placebo; per-sample allocation not given. Day 63 after the first vaccine or placebo injection was the time point for sampling. Produced via immunoSEQ multiplex PCR; TCRdb's table is partial and in-frame only. The sample yields 440,000 or so clones, less than 95% seen once. The material sequenced was peripheral blood, taken in a trial of Ad26.COV2.S vaccine versus placebo. The receptors stem from a person between 18 and 65 years old who received the Ad26.COV2.S COVID-19 vaccine or a placebo.

This clone has a handful of counts. The chain employs TRBV24-1 and TRBJ2-1, with D possibly TRBD1 on 9 matching bases. From germline, CDR1 is KGHDR and CDR2 SFDVKD. This CDR3 is built from 21 residues. V dropped 2 bases and J dropped 2 bases, with 27 bases sitting between them. The CDR3 nucleotides are TGTGCCACCAGTGATTCCGGGACAGGGAAGGGACTAGATACCCCCTACAATGAGCAGTTCTTC. Its translation: CATSDSGTGKGLDTPYNEQFF.

This clone was observed a single time. The chain carries TRBV5-4 and TRBJ2-3, with TRBD1 matching 12 bases. Looked up from germline, CDR1 is SGHNT and CDR2 is YYREEE (reference sequence). The CDR3 sequence is 18 residues long. V trimming: 5 bases; J trimming: 0 bases; junction bases outside the gene matches: 10. The CDR3 coding sequence is TGTGCCAGCAGACAAGGGACAGGGGGCGCCCACAGCACAGATACGCAGTATTTT. Amino acid sequence: CASRQGTGGAHSTDTQYF.

This CDR3 reads CASSLYRGQETQYF. The CDR3 DNA is TGTGCCAGCAGCCTCTACAGGGGACAAGAGACCCAGTACTTC. The chain couples TRBV11-2 to TRBJ2-5, with 7 bases lining up with TRBD1. CDR1 SGHAT and CDR2 FQNNGV come from the germline V gene. V was pared by 5 bases and J by 2 bases, with 5 bases of the junction left unmatched. The CDR3 spans 14 residues.

The chain carries TRBV2 and TRBJ2-2, with 12 bases matching TRBD1. J gave up 4 bases and V 10 bases, and 7 bases lay outside the gene matches. Germline CDR1 reads SNHLY; CDR2 reads FYNNEI. The CDR3 contains 15 residues. CDR3 sequence: CATPGQGASTGELFF. In nucleotides, the CDR3 is TGTGCCACACCGGGACAGGGGGCGAGCACCGGGGAGCTGTTTTTT.

This CDR3 reads CASRSHPSLAVGADTQYF. As DNA, the CDR3 is TGTGCCAGCAGATCCCACCCCTCACTAGCGGTAGGGGCAGATACGCAGTATTTT. The chain combines TRBV27 with TRBJ2-3, with 8 bases fitting TRBD2. The CDR3 extends over 18 amino acids. V trimming: 6 bases; J trimming: 4 bases; junction bases outside the gene matches: 18. Germline CDR1 is MNHEY and CDR2 is SMNVEV (reference sequence).

The V call is TRBV7-2, the J call TRBJ2-4; 8 nucleotides match TRBD1. Trimming cost V 1 base and J 4 bases; bases outside gene matches: 3. Germline-derived CDR1 and CDR2 are SGHTA and FQGNSA. This CDR3 is built from 15 residues. The CDR3 nucleotides read TGTGCCAGCAGCTTAGAGGACAGGGTGAAAAACATTCAGTACTTC. As protein: CASSLEDRVKNIQYF.

The V and J genes are TRBV7-2 and TRBJ2-1; D gene uncertain. Germline lookup yields CDR1 SGHTA and CDR2 FQGNSA. CDR3 size: 14 residues. Trimming removed 2 bases from V and 6 bases from J, with 11 bases in between. The CDR3 reads CASSLKGGPNEQFF. The CDR3 nucleotides read TGTGCCAGCAGCTTAAAAGGTGGTCCCAATGAGCAGTTCTTC. Supplemented by reference TRBV7-2 and TRBJ2-1, the full variable domain reads GAGVSQSPSNKVTEKGKDVELRCDPISGHTALYWYRQSLGQGLEFLIYFQGNSAPDKSGLPSDRFSAERTGGSVSTLTIQRTQQEDSAVYLCASSLKGGPNEQFFGPGTRLTVL.

DNA for the CDR3: TGTGCCAGCAGCCCGCAGGGGGCTTGGACTGAAGCTTTCTTT. Amino acids: CASSPQGAWTEAFF. The chain employs TRBV9 and TRBJ1-1, with 8 bases identical to TRBD1. CDR1 SGDLS and CDR2 YYNGEE come from the germline V gene. Unmatched junction bases numbered 7, after V lost 4 bases and J lost 5 bases. The CDR3 runs to 14 residues.

The chain has TRBV28 and TRBJ2-6; D gene unclear. Trimming removed 3 bases from V and 2 bases from J, with 2 bases in between. Germline assignment: CDR1 MDHEN and CDR2 SYDVKM. The CDR3 has 13 amino acids. The CDR3 region is CASSFTGANVLTF. CDR3 DNA: TGTGCCAGCAGTTTCACTGGGGCCAACGTCCTGACTTTC.

This rearrangement joins TRBV30 to TRBJ2-7; D unclear. The CDR3 spans 13 residues. Germline V gene sequence: CDR1 GTSNPN, CDR2 SVGIG (reference sequence). Trimming left V 0 bases short and J 3 bases short, with 9 bases between. The CDR3 DNA follows: TGTGCCTGGAGTGTGACAAAAGTCTACGAGCAGTACTTC. Its protein is CAWSVTKVYEQYF.

In this sample, this clone turned up once. The chain joins TRBV4-3 to TRBJ2-1; 13 bases are a match to TRBD2. The junction had 8 bases not matched to a gene; V was cut back by 4 bases and J by 8 bases. The CDR3 has 16 amino acids. The germline gives CDR1 LGHNA, CDR2 YSLEER. This CDR3 reads CASSPATSGRDHEQFF. The CDR3 DNA is TGCGCCAGCAGCCCGGCAACTAGCGGGAGGGATCATGAGCAGTTCTTC.

The chain has TRBV10-1 and TRBJ2-3, with D perhaps matching TRBD2 (5 bases). V lost 3 bases to trimming and J lost 0 bases, with 31 bases between them. Germline loops: CDR1 WNHNN, CDR2 SYGVQD (reference sequence). CDR3 length: 22 residues. The DNA of the CDR3 is TGCGCCAGCAGTGAACTTGAGGTCCGGAGGAAGGAGTACGACGCTAGCACAGATACGCAGTATTTT. Amino acid sequence: CASSELEVRRKEYDASTDTQYF.

This chain links TRBV9 with TRBJ1-2, with D possibly TRBD1 on 5 matching bases. The germline V gene encodes CDR1 SGDLS and CDR2 YYNGEE. There are 13 residues in the CDR3. V was clipped by 4 bases and J by 5 bases, with 12 bases between them. As DNA, the CDR3 is TGTGCCAGCAGCCCTGGGACCGGATATGGCTACACCTTC. This codes for CASSPGTGYGYTF.

The count of this clone is one. V and J are TRBV29-1 and TRBJ2-1, with 11 positions matching TRBD2. CDR1 is SQVTM, CDR2 ANQGSEA, per germline. The CDR3 length is 15 residues. V dropped 4 bases and J dropped 4; count of bases not matched to a gene: 6. The CDR3, as DNA: TGCAGCGTTGGATATAGACTAGCGGGGTACAATGAGCAGTTCTTC. Protein: CSVGYRLAGYNEQFF.

This chain uses TRBV19 with TRBJ1-1; 7 bases match TRBD1. The V gene's germline CDR1 is LNHDA and CDR2 SQIVND (reference sequence). This CDR3 is built from 13 residues. V dropped 10 bases and J dropped 1; count of bases not matched to a gene: 6. CDR3 DNA sequence: TGTGCCACCAACAGGGGAGAGAACACTGAAGCTTTCTTT. Protein sequence: CATNRGENTEAFF.